This TCR beta chain was sequenced for a study of T-cell reconstitution after alpha-beta-depleted transplantation in children. Concerning this clonotype: Its antigen remains unidentified.

Unique molecular identifiers were used in preparing the TCRbeta library. TCRdb fed the PCR reads into MiXCR, producing one record per CDR3 protein. Of around 450,000 distinct CDR3 sequences listed, roughly two fifths were seen once; the top ten hold 27%. CDR3 size: 13 residues. Germline loops: CDR1 SGHRS, CDR2 YFSETQ. Study findings and constraints: There were reportedly several hundred expanded graft clones from which alpha-beta T cells came about two months after transplant. Newly generated T cells supplied most T-cell counts and diversity one year post-transplant.

V is TRBV5-1 and J is TRBJ1-5; D gene unclear. This TCR came from a girl under 10 years old with aplastic anemia, due to receive a stem cell transplant. The sample consisted of PBMCs, taken before TCRalphabeta/CD19-depleted stem cell transplant. In DNA, the CDR3 is TGCGCTGGACCCTGGGATAGCAATCAGCCCCAGCATTTT. Its protein is CAGPWDSNQPQHF.